These 17 T cell receptor beta chains share one sample of origin, sequenced in a study of blood T cell repertoires in COVID-19. Only in-frame clones appear in the TCRdb table, and some are missing; sequencing was by immunoSEQ multiplex PCR. The sample has some 150,000 clones; roughly 85% are singletons. The source material was PBMCs or T cells enriched from blood (not recorded which). The receptors shown here come from a man aged 50 or older who had recovered from COVID-19.

The chain uses TRBV18 and TRBJ1-2, with unresolved D. V was trimmed by 0 bases and J by 0 bases, leaving 8 bases between them. The CDR3 extends over 15 amino acids. From germline, CDR1 is KGHSH and CDR2 LQKENI. DNA for the CDR3: TGTGCCAGCTCACCACCGCGGGTATCTAACTATGGCTACACCTTC. Translated: CASSPPRVSNYGYTF. The whole variable domain, remainder taken from reference TRBV18 and TRBJ1-2, is NAGVMQNPRHLVRRRGQEARLRCSPMKGHSHVYWYRQLPEEGLKFMVYLQKENIIDESGMPKERFSAEFPKEGPSILRIQQVVRGDSAAYFCASSPPRVSNYGYTFGSGTRLTVV.

J is TRBJ2-7 and V is TRBV18, with D maybe TRBD1 (6 bases). Germline V CDR1 and CDR2: KGHSH, LQKENI. Trimming pared 4 bases from V and 4 bases from J, leaving 11 bases between. The CDR3 is 13 amino acids. CDR3 residues: CASSLLQGYEQYV. The CDR3 DNA reads as TGTGCCAGCTCACTACTACAGGGTTACGAGCAGTACGTC.

The chain carries TRBV6-5 and TRBJ1-5; 7 bases map to TRBD1. The CDR3 has 14 residues. J lost 5 bases, V lost 6 bases, and 7 bases had no gene match. Germline V gives CDR1 MNHEY, CDR2 SVGAGI. The CDR3 loop reads CASSRTGVDQPQHF. In DNA form, the CDR3 reads TGTGCCAGCAGCCGAACAGGGGTGGATCAGCCCCAGCATTTT.

The chain is built from TRBV11-2 and TRBJ1-1; D unresolved. In germline, CDR1 is SGHAT, CDR2 FQNNGV. The CDR3 length is 16 residues. V shed 7 bases and J shed 4 bases, with 22 bases lying between them. The CDR3 DNA reads TGTGCCAGCAACAACGACATAAATACCGGTAGCACTGAAGCTTTCTTT. This translates into CASNNDINTGSTEAFF.

This chain uses TRBV6-6 with TRBJ1-5, with D possibly TRBD1 on 5 matching bases. Germline V gives CDR1 MNHNY, CDR2 SVGAGI (reference sequence). Trimming pared 2 bases from V and 6 bases from J, leaving 11 bases between. The CDR3 contains 14 residues. For the CDR3, the DNA is TGTGCCAGCAGTTACGTCTGGGGGGGTCAGCCCCAGCATTTT. Residues: CASSYVWGGQPQHF.

The chain combines TRBV5-1 with TRBJ1-6, with D unresolved. Trimming stripped 0 bases from V and 4 bases from J, with 14 bases between. The germline CDR1 and CDR2 sequences are SGHRS and YFSETQ. This CDR3 comprises 17 residues. This CDR3 is CASSLASDGRYNSPLHF. DNA for the CDR3: TGCGCCAGCAGCTTGGCCTCAGACGGGAGATATAATTCACCCCTCCACTTT.

The rearrangement uses TRBV19 and TRBJ1-4, with D possibly being TRBD1 (5 bases). There are 14 residues in the CDR3. The germline V gene has CDR1 LNHDA and CDR2 SQIVND (reference sequence). Trimming cost V 4 bases and J 7 bases, with 13 bases left between them. This chain's CDR3 is CASSTGGTAEKLFF. In DNA form, the CDR3 reads TGTGCCAGTAGTACAGGCGGGACGGCTGAAAAACTGTTTTTT.

This chain uses TRBV24-1 with TRBJ2-1, with D perhaps TRBD2 (6 bases). The CDR3 runs to 16 residues. Germline assignment: CDR1 KGHDR and CDR2 SFDVKD. V lost 1 base to trimming and J lost 5 bases, with 14 bases between them. CDR3 sequence: CATSDFGGYSHNEQFF. DNA for the CDR3: TGTGCCACCAGTGATTTTGGAGGGTATTCGCACAATGAGCAGTTCTTC.

A single count supports this clone. V and J are TRBV27 and TRBJ1-1; D is uncertain. Germline V gene data show CDR1 as MNHEY and CDR2 as SMNVEV (reference sequence). The CDR3 loop spans 12 amino acids. V lost 6 bases and J 0 bases, leaving 5 bases between the germline ends. Here the CDR3 DNA reads TGTGCCAGCAGAACACTGAACACTGAAGCTTTCTTT. It codes for CASRTLNTEAFF.

The chain couples TRBV7-9 to TRBJ1-4, with D hard to call. CDR1 and CDR2 (germline): SEHNR, FQNEAQ (reference sequence). Trimming removed 0 bases at V and 3 bases at J, with 8 bases between. This CDR3 contains 15 residues. The DNA for the CDR3 is TGTGCCAGCAGCTTAGCCGGGTTCCCTAATGAAAAACTGTTTTTT. Protein sequence: CASSLAGFPNEKLFF.

CDR3 bases: TGTGCCAGCAGAGCCGACAGCGCAACTAATGAAAAACTGTTTTTT. Translation: CASRADSATNEKLFF. The chain has TRBV28 and TRBJ1-4; D perhaps matches TRBD1 (5 bases). Germline assignment: CDR1 MDHEN and CDR2 SYDVKM. The CDR3 has 15 residues. The V end lost 6 bases, the J end lost 0 bases, and 11 bases lay between the germline ends.

The rearrangement uses TRBV21-1 and TRBJ2-3; TRBD1 is taken as the D call from the table, unchecked against the DNA. TRBV21-1 is deemed a pseudogene. This CDR3 spans 15 amino acids. For the CDR3, the DNA is TGTGCCAGCAGCAAATGGGCAACCAGCACAGATACGCAGTATTTT. Translated: CASSKWATSTDTQYF.

This chain joins TRBV28 and TRBJ1-4, with 7 bases identical to TRBD1. V lost 6 bases to trimming and J lost 5 bases; unmatched junction nucleotides: 6. Germline V gene sequence: CDR1 MDHEN, CDR2 SYDVKM. The CDR3 loop spans 14 amino acids. CDR3 DNA: TGTGCCAGCAGCCTAGGGGGCGTGAATGAAAAACTGTTTTTT. Translated, it gives CASSLGGVNEKLFF.

This clone has only one observation. The genes are TRBV24-1 and TRBJ2-1; 9 bases are shared with TRBD1. V lost 4 bases and J lost 5; bases outside the gene matches: 14. The CDR3 has 18 residues. CDR1 is KGHDR, CDR2 SFDVKD, per germline. The CDR3 DNA follows: TGTGCCACCAGTGAAGGTGGGACAGGGTCGGGGGTTAACAATGAGCAGTTCTTC. Amino acids: CATSEGGTGSGVNNEQFF.

The chain employs TRBV5-1 and TRBJ1-6, with TRBD1 matching 9 bases. The V and J ends lost 7 bases and 9 bases, in that order; junction bases with no gene match: 14. Germline V gene data show CDR1 as SGHRS and CDR2 as YFSETQ. The CDR3 is 16 residues long. The CDR3: CASRSAPGQGGSPLHF. DNA of the CDR3: TGCGCCAGCCGCTCCGCTCCGGGACAGGGAGGTTCACCCCTCCACTTT.

The gene calls are TRBV6-2 or TRBV6-3 and TRBJ1-6; maybe TRBD1 (5 bases). The V gene's germline CDR1 is MNHEY and CDR2 SVGEGT. This CDR3 comprises 13 residues. The ends were cut back, 2 bases at V and 9 bases at J, with 8 bases in the middle. The CDR3 reads CASSYRGSSPLHF. In DNA form, the CDR3 reads TGTGCCAGCAGTTACAGGGGTAGTTCACCCCTCCACTTT.

This clone was detected only once. The V call is TRBV6-2 or TRBV6-3, the J call TRBJ2-5; weak D call: TRBD1 (6 bases). The CDR3 runs 15 residues. Germline CDR1 MNHEY, CDR2 SVGEGT. V was clipped by 5 bases and J by 5 bases, with 18 bases between them. CDR3 DNA: TGTGCCAGCAGTCCCACACAGGGAGTGGGCGAGACCCAGTACTTC. As protein: CASSPTQGVGETQYF.